This T cell receptor (beta chain) emerged from a study of Ad26.COV2.S vaccination and SARS-CoV-2 variants. The CDR3 is 16 residues long. The J segment lost 1 base and the V segment lost 3 bases, leaving 6 bases of the junction unmatched. Germline V lookup: CDR1 SGHRS, CDR2 YFSETQ. This clone is a singleton in its sample. Sequencing was performed with immunoSEQ multiplex PCR; in TCRdb, only in-frame clones are kept and a portion is missing. The sample comprises 150,000 to 200,000 clones, 87% of which are singletons, and 5.5% to 6% rests with the top ten. V is TRBV5-1 and J is TRBJ2-2; 7 nucleotides line up with TRBD2. Sequences were derived from peripheral blood, sampled after recovery from COVID-19. The receptor was derived from a human donor who had recovered from COVID-19. CDR3 sequence (DNA): TGCGCCAGCAGCTCCCGGACTAGTTTGAACACCGGGGAGCTGTTTTTT. Amino acid sequence: CASSSRTSLNTGELFF. The full variable domain, in which reference TRBV5-1 and TRBJ2-2 provide the parts outside the CDR3, is KAGVTQTPRYLIKTRGQQVTLSCSPISGHRSVSWYQQTPGQGLQFLFEYFSETQRNKGNFPGRFSGRQFSNSRSEMNVSTLELGDSALYLCASSSRTSLNTGELFFGEGSRLTVL.